This T cell receptor beta chain was identified in a study of radiotherapy plus CTLA-4 blockade in lung cancer. Study overall: Objective response was observed in roughly a sixth of patients, and disease control in roughly 30%.

This clone has only one observation. Antigen: not known. Study-wide results and caveats: With interferon-beta, early dynamics of blood T cell clones were reported to best predict response. An expansion of tumor-derived TCR clones occurred in blood after radiotherapy plus ipilimumab.

Here immunoSEQ multiplex PCR was the method, and the copy in TCRdb shows in-frame clones only, minus some. The sample has 85,000 to 120,000 clones; over 65% are singletons. Between the trimmed V and J ends, which lost 0 bases and 4 bases, there was a span of 15 bases. Germline CDR1 SGHRS, CDR2 YFSETQ. The CDR3 consists of 16 residues. Focal radiation with ipilimumab CTLA-4 blockade was given to patients with chemo-refractory metastatic non-small-cell lung cancer. This rearrangement joins TRBV5-1 to TRBJ2-3; D may match TRBD1 or TRBD2 (5 bases each). The receptor comes from a human donor with non-small cell lung cancer that progressed on radiotherapy plus ipilimumab. Some clones in this sample may be carry-over from other donors' samples. Source: peripheral blood, taken from a patient treated with radiotherapy plus ipilimumab. The CDR3 sequence is CASSLGTGTGADTQYF. CDR3 coding DNA: TGCGCCAGCAGCTTGGGGACTGGGACCGGGGCAGATACGCAGTATTTT.